The 24 T cell receptor beta chains in this list originate from one sample, sequenced in a study of cytomegalovirus exposure and HLA in healthy donors. With 60 Vbeta and 13 Jbeta primers, the PCR was carried out. The repertoire was sequenced with immunoSEQ multiplex PCR; TCRdb's copy has only in-frame clones and lacks some. The sample includes some 190,000 clones, 81% of them seen just once. Sequencing input: PBMCs. The receptors stem from a man aged 35 to 55 in good health and CMV-seropositive.

The chain joins TRBV20-1 to TRBJ1-4; D uncertain. Germline CDR1 is DFQATT and CDR2 is SNEGSKA (reference sequence). The CDR3 sequence is 11 residues long. Trimming shortened V by 3 bases and J by 7 bases, and 6 bases separated the two germline ends. CDR3 sequence: CSASRVEKLFF. The CDR3 DNA is TGCAGTGCTAGCCGGGTTGAAAAACTGTTTTTT.

The chain carries TRBV9 and TRBJ2-3; the D gene is possibly TRBD2 (6 bases). Looked up from germline, CDR1 is SGDLS and CDR2 is YYNGEE. This CDR3 has 15 amino acids. The V end lost 1 base, the J end lost 3 bases, and 12 bases lay between the germline ends. CDR3 protein: CASSVTPGGTDTQYF. The CDR3 DNA sequence: TGTGCCAGCAGCGTAACTCCCGGGGGAACAGATACGCAGTATTTT.

The chain links TRBV30 to TRBJ1-1; a possible D gene is TRBD1 (6 bases). Germline loops: CDR1 GTSNPN, CDR2 SVGIG (reference sequence). Trimming shortened V by 8 bases and J by 3 bases, and 13 bases separated the two germline ends. CDR3 length equals 12 residues. CDR3 bases: TGTGCCGCGGGGGCGGTTTACACTGAAGCTTTCTTT. This encodes CAAGAVYTEAFF.

V gene TRBV2 combines with J gene TRBJ2-7, with no clear D. Germline loops: CDR1 SNHLY, CDR2 FYNNEI. Trimming took 1 base from V and 4 from J, leaving 5 bases between them. The CDR3 length is 12 residues. The CDR3 sequence: CASSEVLYEQYF. The DNA of the CDR3 is TGTGCCAGCAGTGAAGTCCTTTACGAGCAGTACTTC.

In its sample, this clone was seen once. The CDR3 spells CASSIRLGGVAFF. The DNA for the CDR3 is TGTGCCAGTAGTATCCGCCTGGGGGGAGTAGCTTTCTTT. The chain employs TRBV19 and TRBJ1-1, with D possibly TRBD1 on 5 matching bases. Per the germline V gene, CDR1 is LNHDA and CDR2 is SQIVND (reference sequence). This CDR3 has 13 amino acids. The V end was cut by 3 bases, the J end by 10 bases, with 15 bases between.

The chain's CDR3 is CASSQDTSLGSGRVYEQYF. The CDR3 DNA sequence: TGCGCCAGCAGCCAAGATACCTCCTTGGGGAGCGGGAGAGTCTACGAGCAGTACTTC. The rearrangement uses TRBV4-1 and TRBJ2-7, with 8 positions matching TRBD2. The V gene end was trimmed by 0 bases and the J gene end by 3 bases; junction bases not matched to a gene: 16. The CDR3 totals 19 residues. Germline CDR1 and CDR2: MGHRA and YSYEKL.

J is TRBJ2-1 and V is TRBV7-2, with 9 bases that match TRBD1. The germline V gene has CDR1 SGHTA and CDR2 FQGNSA. The CDR3 has 17 residues. With V trimmed by 5 bases and J by 5 bases, 13 bases remained unmatched. The CDR3 loop reads CASSRISGTGLNNEQFF. DNA of the CDR3: TGTGCCAGCAGCCGAATTTCCGGGACAGGGTTAAACAATGAGCAGTTCTTC.

The chain joins TRBV28 to TRBJ1-2; D unresolved. Deletions cut 6 bases from V and 4 bases from J, with 12 bases between. Germline V gene sequence: CDR1 MDHEN, CDR2 SYDVKM. CDR3 length equals 13 residues. The CDR3 DNA reads TGTGCCAGCAGCCGGACTTACACCTATGGCTACACCTTC. Amino acids: CASSRTYTYGYTF.

This chain joins TRBV12-5 and TRBJ2-2; possibly TRBD1 for D (6 bases). Per germline, CDR1 LGHNT and CDR2 FRNRAP. The CDR3 has 18 amino acids. Deletions cut 0 bases from V and 4 bases from J, with 18 bases between. CDR3 loop: CASGLVMRTVIGTGELFF. The CDR3 region has the DNA TGTGCTAGTGGTTTGGTTATGAGGACAGTAATCGGCACCGGGGAGCTGTTTTTT.

V usage is TRBV19 and J usage is TRBJ1-5; D is unclear. CDR3 size: 15 residues. V was trimmed by 2 bases and J by 3 bases, leaving 11 bases between them. CDR1 and CDR2 from the germline V gene are LNHDA and SQIVND (reference sequence). The CDR3 region is CASSIRPETNQPQHF. Written as DNA, the CDR3 is TGTGCCAGTAGTATACGTCCGGAGACCAATCAGCCCCAGCATTTT.

V is TRBV6-5 and J is TRBJ2-2; D might be TRBD2 (5 bases). CDR1 is MNHEY and CDR2 is SVGAGI in the germline V gene. CDR3 length equals 16 residues. V was cut by 4 bases and J by 5 bases, with 17 bases left in between. CDR3 sequence reads: CASSSDFRGLTGELFF. In DNA form, the CDR3 reads TGTGCCAGCAGTTCTGATTTCAGAGGACTTACCGGGGAGCTGTTTTTT.

This chain joins TRBV5-1 and TRBJ2-7; 9 nucleotides agree with TRBD2. Germline values: CDR1 SGHRS, CDR2 YFSETQ. There are 17 residues in the CDR3. V lost 0 bases and J lost 5; bases outside the gene matches: 12. DNA of the CDR3: TGCGCCAGCAGCTTGGGGCCGCGAGTAGCGGGAGCCCACGAGCAGTACTTC. This translates into CASSLGPRVAGAHEQYF.

Only a few counts were recorded for this clone. This rearrangement joins TRBV20-1 to TRBJ2-3, with D hard to call. V was shortened by 3 bases and J by 2 bases, with 3 bases between the two germline ends. Germline-derived CDR1 and CDR2 are DFQATT and SNEGSKA (reference sequence). The length of the CDR3 is 11 residues. The CDR3 is CSARATDTQYF. The CDR3 bases are TGCAGTGCTAGGGCCACAGATACGCAGTATTTT.

The rearrangement uses TRBV27 and TRBJ2-2, with TRBD2 as a possible D gene (5 bases). V was pared by 0 bases and J by 7 bases, with 6 bases between. The CDR3 covers 13 residues. CDR1 is MNHEY, CDR2 SMNVEV, per germline (reference sequence). For the CDR3, the DNA is TGTGCCAGCAGTTTATCCGGGAACGGGGAGCTGTTTTTT. Translating gives CASSLSGNGELFF.

The sample holds a few counts of this clone. The same CDR3 arises from other DNA sequences in this sample as well. CDR3 residues: CASSPGTGGYGYTF. The CDR3 coding sequence is TGTGCCAGCAGCCCCGGGACAGGGGGCTATGGCTACACCTTC. The chain employs TRBV6-5 and TRBJ1-2, with 11 positions matching TRBD1. After removal of 6 bases from V and 4 bases from J, the junction contained 4 bases not matched to a gene. The V gene's germline CDR1 is MNHEY and CDR2 SVGAGI. The CDR3 covers 14 residues.

J is TRBJ2-5 and V is TRBV29-1, with TRBD2 matching over 9 bases. V lost 1 base and J lost 5; bases outside the gene matches: 8. CDR1 and CDR2 from the germline V gene are SQVTM and ANQGSEA. The CDR3 is made up of 15 amino acids. The CDR3 coding sequence is TGCAGCGTTGAAGTCCCGCGGGAGGGCGGGGAGACCCAGTACTTC. This translates into CSVEVPREGGETQYF. The full variable domain, rest sourced from reference TRBV29-1 and TRBJ2-5, is SAVISQKPSRDICQRGTSLTIQCQVDSQVTMMFWYRQQPGQSLTLIATANQGSEATYESGFVIDKFPISRPNLTFSTLTVSNMSPEDSSIYLCSVEVPREGGETQYFGPGTRLLVL.

The chain recombines TRBV9 with TRBJ1-1; D gene ambiguous. V lost 0 bases to trimming and J lost 1 base, with 7 bases between them. The CDR3 extends over 14 amino acids. Germline-derived CDR1 and CDR2 are SGDLS and YYNGEE. The CDR3 DNA follows: TGTGCCAGCAGCGTAGTCTCGGGGAACACTGAAGCTTTCTTT. Protein product: CASSVVSGNTEAFF.

The chain recombines TRBV19 with TRBJ2-7; 12 bases align to TRBD1. The CDR3 has 15 amino acids. The V segment lost 5 bases and the J segment 2 bases; nucleotides outside the gene matches: 4. Germline-derived CDR1 and CDR2 are LNHDA and SQIVND (reference sequence). The CDR3 region is CASSLGDRGPYEQYF. The CDR3 nucleotides are TGTGCCAGTAGTCTGGGGGACAGGGGGCCCTACGAGCAGTACTTC. Full variable domain (outside the CDR3, taken from reference TRBV19 and TRBJ2-7): DGGITQSPKYLFRKEGQNVTLSCEQNLNHDAMYWYRQDPGQGLRLIYYSQIVNDFQKGDIAEGYSVSREKKESFPLTVTSAQKNPTAFYLCASSLGDRGPYEQYFGPGTRLTVT.

This clone was detected only once. This chain links TRBV10-3 with TRBJ2-7, with D uncertain. The CDR3 covers 12 residues. V lost 2 bases and J lost 2, with 4 bases in between. CDR1 ENHRY and CDR2 SYGVKD come from the germline V gene. The DNA of the CDR3 is TGTGCCATCAGTGAGGTCACCTACGAGCAGTACTTC. This gives the protein CAISEVTYEQYF.

This clone was observed a few times. The rearrangement joins TRBV13 to TRBJ1-5, with 7 bases that match TRBD1. The length of the CDR3 is 16 residues. Germline V gives CDR1 PRHDT, CDR2 FYEKMQ (reference sequence). V was clipped by 4 bases and J by 3 bases; unmatched bases: 9. The CDR3, as DNA: TGTGCCAGCAGCTCCCTAGACAGGGCCCACAATCAGCCCCAGCATTTT. As protein: CASSSLDRAHNQPQHF.

V gene TRBV14 combines with J gene TRBJ2-3, with a possible D match to TRBD1 (6 bases). The CDR3 is 14 residues long. V was cut by 4 bases and J by 8 bases, with 16 bases left in between. Germline assignment: CDR1 SGHDN and CDR2 FVKESK. The CDR3 DNA sequence: TGTGCCAGCAGCCCAGGGACATTTCGGGGTACGCAGTATTTT. The encoded protein is CASSPGTFRGTQYF. The variable domain in full, with the rest retrieved from reference TRBV14 and TRBJ2-3, is EAGVTQFPSHSVIEKGQTVTLRCDPISGHDNLYWYRRVMGKEIKFLLHFVKESKQDESGMPNNRFLAERTGGTYSTLKVQPAELEDSGVYFCASSPGTFRGTQYFGPGTRLTVL.

This clone was found once. The chain employs TRBV6-5 and TRBJ2-3; 10 nucleotides agree with TRBD2. CDR1 and CDR2 (germline): MNHEY, SVGAGI. This CDR3 has 14 amino acids. J was trimmed by 8 bases and V by 5 bases; bases with no gene match: 7. CDR3 nucleotides: TGTGCCAGCAGTACCTCAGCGGGAGGGGTTACGCAGTATTTT. It translates to CASSTSAGGVTQYF.

This chain connects TRBV5-5 to TRBJ1-1, with 9 bases aligning to TRBD1. V shed 1 base, J shed 1 base, and the junction held 5 bases outside the gene matches. The CDR3 runs 16 residues. Germline V gives CDR1 SGHKS, CDR2 YYEKEE (reference sequence). The CDR3 region has the DNA TGTGCCAGCAGCTTGTGGATGGGACAGGGGAACACTGAAGCTTTCTTT. This sequence encodes CASSLWMGQGNTEAFF.

This clone has a single count. The rearrangement joins TRBV5-3 to TRBJ2-7; 8 positions match TRBD2. TRBV5-3 is noted as an ORF with a role that remains uncertain. V shed 0 bases and J 0 bases; nucleotides not matched to a gene: 2. CDR3 size: 15 residues. CDR3 DNA: TGTGCCAGAAGCTTGGGTAGCGGGAACTCCTACGAGCAGTACTTC. Its translation: CARSLGSGNSYEQYF.